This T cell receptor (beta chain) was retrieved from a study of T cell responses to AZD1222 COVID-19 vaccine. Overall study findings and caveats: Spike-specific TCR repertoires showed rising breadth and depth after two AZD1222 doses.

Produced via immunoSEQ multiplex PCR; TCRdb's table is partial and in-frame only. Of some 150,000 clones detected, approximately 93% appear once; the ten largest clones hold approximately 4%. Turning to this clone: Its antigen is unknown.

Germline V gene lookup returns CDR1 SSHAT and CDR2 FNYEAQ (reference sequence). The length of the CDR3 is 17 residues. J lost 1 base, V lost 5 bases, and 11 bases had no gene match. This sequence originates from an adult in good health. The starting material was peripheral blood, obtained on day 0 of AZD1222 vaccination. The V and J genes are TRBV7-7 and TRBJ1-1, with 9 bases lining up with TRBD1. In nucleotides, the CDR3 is TGTGCCAGCAGCCCCCTGGCAGGGACAGGGCAGAACACTGAAGCTTTCTTT. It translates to CASSPLAGTGQNTEAFF.